This is a list of T cell receptor beta chains from one sample in a study of spatial heterogeneity in lung cancer. TCRdb re-called the 5' RACE reads with MiXCR, one entry per CDR3 protein. The data show about 45,000 distinct CDR3 sequences, 6.5% to 8.5% seen once. The sample consisted of PBMCs, taken at surgery. These receptors all come from a female donor with early-stage non-small cell lung cancer. Both conserved end residues are part of each CDR3. The D gene is left open where the match is weak. Where a row states a size, it is once, few, many or the class of an expanded clone; other rows omit it.

TGTGCCAGCAGTGACGGCTCTGGGGCCAACGTCCTGACTTTC CASSDGSGANVLTF TRBJ2-6 - - TRBV2
TGTGCCAGCAGTGTTCGGTTCAACGGCGGTGGCTACACCTTC CASSVRFNGGGYTF TRBJ1-2 many - TRBV6-4
TGCGCCAGCAGGCTGGGGTCCAGCACAGATACGCAGTATTTT CASRLGSSTDTQYF TRBJ2-3 - - TRBV5-1
TGCGCCAGCAGCCAAGAGCATCGACCCGGGGTTACCAGATGGGGCTACACCTTC CASSQEHRPGVTRWGYTF TRBJ1-2 - - TRBV4-1
TGTGCCAGCACCTCCTCCTACGAGCAGTACTTC CASTSSYEQYF TRBJ2-7 many - TRBV28
TGTGCCAGCAGCGTAGGGGGCCAGGAGCAGTTCTTC CASSVGGQEQFF TRBJ2-1 medium-sized - TRBV9
TGCAGTGCTAGAGGGGAAAGGCGACCGGGGGATAATTCACCCCTCCACTTT CSARGERRPGDNSPLHF TRBJ1-6 many - TRBV20-1
TGTGCCAGCAGCTTAGGGACAGGGCTTCGGGATGGCTACACCTTC CASSLGTGLRDGYTF TRBJ1-2 many TRBD1 TRBV7-2
TGTGCCAGCAGCGAAGCCGGGACCATCAATGAGCAGTTCTTC CASSEAGTINEQFF TRBJ2-1 many - TRBV11-3
TGCAGCGTACTATCAGGGCAACTGAACACTGAAGCTTTCTTT CSVLSGQLNTEAFF TRBJ1-1 many - TRBV29-1
TGTGCCAGCAGCTACGGTACAGGGAGTGAGTCCTACGAGCAGTACTTC CASSYGTGSESYEQYF TRBJ2-7 - - TRBV7-6
TGCGCCAGCAGCTTTCTACAGGGATCGGGAGGCTACACCTTC CASSFLQGSGGYTF TRBJ1-2 - - TRBV5-1
TGTGCCAGCAGCCCGCGGGATCTAGGACTAGCGGGGATTCAGTTCTTC CASSPRDLGLAGIQFF TRBJ2-1 few TRBD2 TRBV7-2
TGTGCCAGCAGCCCCGTATACTATGAGCAGTTCTTC CASSPVYYEQFF TRBJ2-1 few - TRBV14
TGCAGCGTTGAAGGGGGGGCAGCCTACGAGCAGTACTTC CSVEGGAAYEQYF TRBJ2-7 - - TRBV29-1
TGCAGCGTTGCCCTGGCAGGGCCTATGTCTTATGGCTACACCTTC CSVALAGPMSYGYTF TRBJ1-2 few - TRBV29-1
TGTGCCAGCAGCCATCAACTTGGCGTTTCGGACACTGAAGCTTTCTTT CASSHQLGVSDTEAFF TRBJ1-1 - - TRBV3-1
TGTGCCAGCAGCTTCTGGACCGGGACCTACGAGCAGTACTTC CASSFWTGTYEQYF TRBJ2-7 - - TRBV7-2
TGCAGTGCGCCGAGCTCCGGGACTGAAGCTTTCTTT CSAPSSGTEAFF TRBJ1-1 - - TRBV20-1
TGCGCCAGCAGCTTTAACAGGGAGCAGTTCTTC CASSFNREQFF TRBJ2-1 many - TRBV5-1
TGCAGTGCTAGAGTGGCAGGGCTGAACACTGAAGCTTTCTTT CSARVAGLNTEAFF TRBJ1-1 few - TRBV20-1
TGCAGCGTTGTAGGGACAGGGGGCGACGAGCAGTACTTC CSVVGTGGDEQYF TRBJ2-7 many TRBD1 TRBV29-1
TGTGCCAGCAGCGGGACTTCGGCTATTGGTGATACGCAGTATTTT CASSGTSAIGDTQYF TRBJ2-3 many - TRBV3-1
TGTGCCAGCAGTTCGGGAGGGACGGGGAACACTGAAGCTTTCTTT CASSSGGTGNTEAFF TRBJ1-1 many - TRBV6-6
TGCGCCAGCAGCCAAGACGACAGGGGGCTGGGGAACACTGAAGCTTTCTTT CASSQDDRGLGNTEAFF TRBJ1-1 many TRBD1 TRBV4-1
TGTGCCAGCACTCTTGTCAGGTCAGATACGCAGTATTTT CASTLVRSDTQYF TRBJ2-3 many - TRBV7-2
TGTGCCAGCAGTTACTCGACGGCAATTACTATGAACACTGAAGCTTTCTTT CASSYSTAITMNTEAFF TRBJ1-1 once - TRBV6-5
TGTGCCAGCGGCGGCGGACAGGAAACCTACGAGCAGTACTTC CASGGGQETYEQYF TRBJ2-7 many TRBD1 TRBV7-9
TGCGCCAGCAGCTTGGTGGCAGGCTTCTATGGCTACACCTTC CASSLVAGFYGYTF TRBJ1-2 many - TRBV5-1
TGTGCCAGCTCACCCGGGGACAGGGGAGCCCAAGAGACCCAGTACTTC CASSPGDRGAQETQYF TRBJ2-5 many TRBD1 TRBV18
TGCGCCAGCGGGAAGGAGGGGGCGAACATTCAGTACTTC CASGKEGANIQYF TRBJ2-4 many - TRBV5-1
TGTGCCAGCAGCTTGGCGGTGGGGGCGCAGGCTGAAGCTTTCTTT CASSLAVGAQAEAFF TRBJ1-1 once - TRBV7-6
TGTGCCAGTGGGGCGGGCGATGAAGCTTTCTTT CASGAGDEAFF TRBJ1-1 - - TRBV2
TGCAGTGCTTTAGGGGATTACTATGGCTACACCTTC CSALGDYYGYTF TRBJ1-2 many - TRBV20-1
TGTGCCAGCAGGGTAACGGTGCGGGAGACCCAGTACTTC CASRVTVRETQYF TRBJ2-5 few - TRBV2
TGCGGATGGGTGACAGGGAAGAACTTAAACTATGGCTACACCTTC CGWVTGKNLNYGYTF TRBJ1-2 many TRBD1 TRBV20-1
TGTGCCAGCAGGGATGTCGGGGGACAGAACACTGAAGCTTTCTTT CASRDVGGQNTEAFF TRBJ1-1 many - TRBV6-5
TGTGCCAGCAGTTACATGGGGGGAAGTACTGAAGCTTTCTTT CASSYMGGSTEAFF TRBJ1-1 many - TRBV6-2/TRBV6-3
TGCGCCAGCAGCCGCTTAGGGAGCGAGCAGTACTTC CASSRLGSEQYF TRBJ2-7 - - TRBV4-3
TGTGCCAGCAGCTCACCAGGGGTCTTTGGCGCTTTCTTT CASSSPGVFGAFF TRBJ1-1 few - TRBV3-1
TGCGCCAGCAGCTTGGTTCCTAGCGGGGGGAATTCAGATACGCAGTATTTT CASSLVPSGGNSDTQYF TRBJ2-3 - TRBD2 TRBV5-1
TGTGCCAGCAGTTTGGTACAGGGGGCGGTCACTGAAGCTTTCTTT CASSLVQGAVTEAFF TRBJ1-1 - TRBD1 TRBV6-2/TRBV6-3
TGTGCCAGCAGACTACGAGCCTCGCCAGGCAATCAGCCCCAGCATTTT CASRLRASPGNQPQHF TRBJ1-5 many - TRBV12-3/TRBV12-4
TGCGCCAGCAGCTTCGACGTTCAGACCCAGTACTTC CASSFDVQTQYF TRBJ2-5 - - TRBV5-1
TGTGCCAGCAGCTTCGAGGGTAATGAAGCTTTCTTT CASSFEGNEAFF TRBJ1-1 few - TRBV11-2
TGCGCCAGCAGCTTAATAGCCCCTGTGGGCACCGGGGAGCTGTTTTTT CASSLIAPVGTGELFF TRBJ2-2 many - TRBV5-1
TGTGCCAGCAGCTTTATGGCAGGGCCGGGACTAGCGACCGAAAACATTCAGTACTTC CASSFMAGPGLATENIQYF TRBJ2-4 many TRBD2 TRBV7-8
TGTGCCAGCAGCGGGACAGGGTGGAACTATGGCTACACCTTC CASSGTGWNYGYTF TRBJ1-2 - TRBD1 TRBV9